Here is one TCR beta chain with its context. Here immunoSEQ multiplex PCR was the method, and the copy in TCRdb shows in-frame clones only, minus some. The table lists about 150,000 clones, around 92% of them singletons. The germline V gene has CDR1 SGHVS and CDR2 FNYEAQ. This CDR3 region has 15 residues. J gave up 9 bases and V 4 bases, and 11 bases lay outside the gene matches. This sample is drawn from a study of blood T cell repertoires in COVID-19. The rearrangement uses TRBV7-6 and TRBJ2-1; 8 nucleotides line up with TRBD2. This clonotype was sampled from a man aged 55 to 70 with acute or convalescent COVID-19. Material for sequencing was peripheral blood. The CDR3 region is CASSSGGGPPGEQFF. CDR3 DNA sequence: TGTGCCAGCAGCTCGGGCGGGGGGCCCCCGGGTGAGCAGTTCTTC.